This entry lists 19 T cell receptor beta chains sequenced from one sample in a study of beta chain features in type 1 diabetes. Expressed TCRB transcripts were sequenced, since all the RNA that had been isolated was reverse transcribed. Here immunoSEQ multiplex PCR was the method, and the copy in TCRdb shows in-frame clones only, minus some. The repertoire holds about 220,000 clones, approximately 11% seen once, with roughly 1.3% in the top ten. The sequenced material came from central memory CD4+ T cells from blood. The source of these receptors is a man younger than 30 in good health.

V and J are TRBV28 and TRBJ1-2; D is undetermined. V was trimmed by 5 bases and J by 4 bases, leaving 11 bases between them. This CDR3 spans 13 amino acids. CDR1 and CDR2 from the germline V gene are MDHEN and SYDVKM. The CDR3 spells CASSENPSYGYTF. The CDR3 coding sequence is TGTGCCAGCAGTGAGAACCCGAGCTATGGCTACACCTTC.

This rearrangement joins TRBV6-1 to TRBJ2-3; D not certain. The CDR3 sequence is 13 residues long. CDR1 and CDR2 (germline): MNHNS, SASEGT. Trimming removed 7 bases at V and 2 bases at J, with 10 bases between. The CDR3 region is CASTRLLTDTQYF. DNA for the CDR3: TGTGCCAGCACGCGACTCCTCACAGATACGCAGTATTTT.

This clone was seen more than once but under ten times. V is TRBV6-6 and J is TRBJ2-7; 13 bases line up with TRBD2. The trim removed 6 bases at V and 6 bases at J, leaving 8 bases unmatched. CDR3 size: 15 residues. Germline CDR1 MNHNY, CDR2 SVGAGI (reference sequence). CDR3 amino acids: CASSSTSGRAGEQYF. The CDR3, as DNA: TGTGCCAGCAGCAGTACTAGCGGGAGGGCCGGCGAGCAGTACTTC.

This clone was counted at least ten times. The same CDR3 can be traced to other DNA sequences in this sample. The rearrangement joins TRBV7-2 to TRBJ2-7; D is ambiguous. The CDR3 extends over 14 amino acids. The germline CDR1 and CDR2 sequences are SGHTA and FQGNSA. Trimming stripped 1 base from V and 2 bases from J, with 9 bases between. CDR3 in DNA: TGTGCCAGCAGCTTAGTGGGCAGAGCCTACGAGCAGTACTTC. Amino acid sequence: CASSLVGRAYEQYF.

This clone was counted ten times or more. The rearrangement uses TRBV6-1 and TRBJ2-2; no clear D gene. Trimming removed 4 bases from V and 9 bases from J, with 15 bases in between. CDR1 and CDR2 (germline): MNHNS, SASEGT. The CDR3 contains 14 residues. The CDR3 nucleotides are TGTGCCAGCAGTGGTCCCCGTTCGAACCGGGAGCTGTTTTTT. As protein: CASSGPRSNRELFF.

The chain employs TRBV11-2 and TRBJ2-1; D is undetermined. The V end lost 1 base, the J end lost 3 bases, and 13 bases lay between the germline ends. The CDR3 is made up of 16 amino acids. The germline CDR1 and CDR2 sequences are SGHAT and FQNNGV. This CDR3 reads CASSLVHGPYYNEQFF. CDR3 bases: TGTGCCAGCAGCTTAGTTCATGGGCCCTACTACAATGAGCAGTTCTTC.

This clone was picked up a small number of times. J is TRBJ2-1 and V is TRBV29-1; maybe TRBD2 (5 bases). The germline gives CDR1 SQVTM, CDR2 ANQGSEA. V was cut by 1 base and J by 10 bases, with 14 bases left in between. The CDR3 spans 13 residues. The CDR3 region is CSVEGWTGWEQFF. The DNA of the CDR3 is TGCAGCGTTGAAGGGTGGACGGGATGGGAGCAGTTCTTC.

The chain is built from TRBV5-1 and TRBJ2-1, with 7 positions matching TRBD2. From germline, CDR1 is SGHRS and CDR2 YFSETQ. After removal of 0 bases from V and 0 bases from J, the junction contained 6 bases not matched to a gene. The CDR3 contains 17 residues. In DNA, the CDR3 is TGCGCCAGCAGCTTGGATTCGAGGGAGGGCTCCTACAATGAGCAGTTCTTC. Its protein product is CASSLDSREGSYNEQFF.

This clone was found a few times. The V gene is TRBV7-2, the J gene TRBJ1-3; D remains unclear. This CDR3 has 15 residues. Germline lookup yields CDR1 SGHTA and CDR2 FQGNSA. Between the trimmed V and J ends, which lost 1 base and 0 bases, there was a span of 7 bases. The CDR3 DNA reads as TGTGCCAGCAGCTTAGATGGCTTCTCTGGAAACACCATATATTTT. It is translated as CASSLDGFSGNTIYF.

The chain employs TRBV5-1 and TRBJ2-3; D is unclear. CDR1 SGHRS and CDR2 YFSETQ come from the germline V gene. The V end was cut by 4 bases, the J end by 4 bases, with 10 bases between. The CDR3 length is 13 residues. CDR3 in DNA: TGCGCCAGCAGCACAAGACCTCCAGATACGCAGTATTTT. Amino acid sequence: CASSTRPPDTQYF.

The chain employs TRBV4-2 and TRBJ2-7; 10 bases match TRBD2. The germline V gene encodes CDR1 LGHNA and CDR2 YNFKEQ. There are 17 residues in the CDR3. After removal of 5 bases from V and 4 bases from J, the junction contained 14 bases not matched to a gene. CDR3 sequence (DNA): TGTGCCAGCAGCTCCTTAGGCCTAGCGGGAGACGCTTACGAGCAGTACTTC. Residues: CASSSLGLAGDAYEQYF.

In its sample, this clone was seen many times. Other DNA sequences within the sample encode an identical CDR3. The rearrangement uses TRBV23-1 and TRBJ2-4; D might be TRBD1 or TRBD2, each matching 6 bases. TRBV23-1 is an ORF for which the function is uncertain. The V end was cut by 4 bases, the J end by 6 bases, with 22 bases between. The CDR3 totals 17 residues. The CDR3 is CASSPPPRGRRRNIQYF. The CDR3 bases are TGCGCCAGCAGTCCCCCCCCTCGGGGGCGTCGTCGAAACATTCAGTACTTC.

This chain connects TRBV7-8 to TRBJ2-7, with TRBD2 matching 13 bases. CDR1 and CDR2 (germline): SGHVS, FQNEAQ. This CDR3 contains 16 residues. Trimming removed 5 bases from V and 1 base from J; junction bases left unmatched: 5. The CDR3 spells CASSTRTSGSSYEQYF. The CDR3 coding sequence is TGTGCCAGCAGCACCCGGACTAGCGGGAGTTCCTACGAGCAGTACTTC. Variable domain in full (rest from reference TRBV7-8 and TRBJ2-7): GAGVSQSPRYKVAKRGQDVALRCDPISGHVSLFWYQQALGQGPEFLTYFQNEAQLDKSGLPSDRFFAERPEGSVSTLKIQRTQQEDSAVYLCASSTRTSGSSYEQYFGPGTRLTVT.

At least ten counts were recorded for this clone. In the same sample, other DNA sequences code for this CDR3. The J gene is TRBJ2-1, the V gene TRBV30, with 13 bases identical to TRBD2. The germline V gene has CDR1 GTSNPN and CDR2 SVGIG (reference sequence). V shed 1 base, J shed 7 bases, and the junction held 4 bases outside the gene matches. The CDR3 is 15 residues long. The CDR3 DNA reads TGTGCCTGGAGTGGGACTAGCGGGAGCAGGAATGAGCAGTTCTTC. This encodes CAWSGTSGSRNEQFF.

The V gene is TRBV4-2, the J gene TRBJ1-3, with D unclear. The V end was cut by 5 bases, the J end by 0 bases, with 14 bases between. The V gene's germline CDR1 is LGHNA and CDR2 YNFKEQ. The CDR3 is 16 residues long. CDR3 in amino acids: CASSRAADLSGNTIYF. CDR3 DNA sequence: TGTGCCAGCAGCAGGGCGGCAGACCTCTCTGGAAACACCATATATTTT.

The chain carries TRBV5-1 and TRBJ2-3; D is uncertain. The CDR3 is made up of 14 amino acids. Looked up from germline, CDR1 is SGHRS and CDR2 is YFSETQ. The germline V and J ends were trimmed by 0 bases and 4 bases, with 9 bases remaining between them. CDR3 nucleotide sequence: TGCGCCAGCAGCTTGGGGGCGGCACCAGATACGCAGTATTTT. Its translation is CASSLGAAPDTQYF.

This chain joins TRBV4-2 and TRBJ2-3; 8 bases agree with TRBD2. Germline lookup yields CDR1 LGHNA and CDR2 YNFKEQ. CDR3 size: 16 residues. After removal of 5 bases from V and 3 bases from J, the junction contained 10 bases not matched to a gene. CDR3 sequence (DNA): TGTGCCAGCAGCACGGGCCGTAGCGGGATTACAGATACGCAGTATTTT. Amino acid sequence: CASSTGRSGITDTQYF.

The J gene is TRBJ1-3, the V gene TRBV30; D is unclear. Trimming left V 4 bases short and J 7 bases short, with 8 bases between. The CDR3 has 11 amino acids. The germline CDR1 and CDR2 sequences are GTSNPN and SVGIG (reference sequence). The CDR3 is CAWIPRNTIYF. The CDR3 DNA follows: TGTGCCTGGATCCCAAGGAACACCATATATTTT.

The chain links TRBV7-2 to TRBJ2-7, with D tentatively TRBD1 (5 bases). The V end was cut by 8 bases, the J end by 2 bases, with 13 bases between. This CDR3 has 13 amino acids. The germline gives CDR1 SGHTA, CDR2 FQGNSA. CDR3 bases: TGTGCCAGCGCGACAGACGGGCCCTACGAGCAGTACTTC. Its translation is CASATDGPYEQYF.